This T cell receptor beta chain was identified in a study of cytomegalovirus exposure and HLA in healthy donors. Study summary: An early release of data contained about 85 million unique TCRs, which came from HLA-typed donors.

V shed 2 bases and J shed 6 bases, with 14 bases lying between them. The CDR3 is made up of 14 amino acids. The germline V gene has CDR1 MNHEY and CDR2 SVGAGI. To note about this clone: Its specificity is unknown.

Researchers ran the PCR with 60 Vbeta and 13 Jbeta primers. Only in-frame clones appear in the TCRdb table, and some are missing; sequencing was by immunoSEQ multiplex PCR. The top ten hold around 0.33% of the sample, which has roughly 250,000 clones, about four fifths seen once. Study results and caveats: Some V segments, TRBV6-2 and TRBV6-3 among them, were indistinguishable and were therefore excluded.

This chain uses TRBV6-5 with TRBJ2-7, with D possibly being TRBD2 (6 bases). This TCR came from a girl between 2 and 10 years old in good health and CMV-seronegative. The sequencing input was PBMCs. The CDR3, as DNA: TGTGCCAGCAGTTACAACCCCCAAGCGGGCGAGCAGTACTTC. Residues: CASSYNPQAGEQYF.